The 26 T cell receptor beta chains below were found in one sample sequenced in a study of PD-1 blockade in classical Hodgkin lymphoma. The table came from immunoSEQ multiplex PCR; TCRdb's copy has only in-frame clones and leaves some out. The profile covers around 150,000 clones, with just under 80% appearing a single time and roughly 9.2% taken by the ten largest. Brentuximab vedotin exposure varied among the patients, all of whom had relapsed after autologous stem cell transplantation. The starting material was peripheral blood mononuclear cells (PBMCs), obtained before the second cycle of nivolumab. These receptors came from a human donor with classical Hodgkin lymphoma.

This clone was recorded a few times. The chain combines TRBV7-8 with TRBJ2-5; TRBD2 is a possible D gene (5 bases). CDR1 and CDR2 from the germline V gene are SGHVS and FQNEAQ. Deletions cut 0 bases from V and 7 bases from J, with 15 bases between. The CDR3 has 15 amino acids. The CDR3 is CASSLAEDSTWTQYF. The CDR3 DNA reads as TGTGCCAGCAGCTTAGCGGAGGACTCCACGTGGACCCAGTACTTC. The full variable domain, with the rest looked up from reference TRBV7-8 and TRBJ2-5, is GAGVSQSPRYKVAKRGQDVALRCDPISGHVSLFWYQQALGQGPEFLTYFQNEAQLDKSGLPSDRFFAERPEGSVSTLKIQRTQQEDSAVYLCASSLAEDSTWTQYFGPGTRLLVL.

The chain links TRBV6-5 to TRBJ2-7, with 7 bases lining up with TRBD1. The ends lost 4 bases at V and 2 bases at J; junction bases unmatched: 8. The CDR3 covers 15 residues. Germline values: CDR1 MNHEY, CDR2 SVGAGI. The CDR3 nucleotides are TGTGCCAGCAGTTCACACAGGGGTATAACCTACGAGCAGTACTTC. Its protein is CASSSHRGITYEQYF.

The chain employs TRBV5-1 and TRBJ2-3; no clear D gene. Germline V gene lookup returns CDR1 SGHRS and CDR2 YFSETQ. CDR3 length: 16 amino acids. Trimming cost V 4 bases and J 0 bases, with 15 bases left between them. The CDR3 bases are TGCGCCAGCAGCCCGAGGCCTATTGCTAGCACAGATACGCAGTATTTT. Protein product: CASSPRPIASTDTQYF.

This chain joins TRBV28 and TRBJ2-7, with 9 bases identical to TRBD1. CDR1 is MDHEN, CDR2 SYDVKM, per germline. The CDR3 consists of 15 residues. V dropped 4 bases and J dropped 2; count of bases not matched to a gene: 6. The CDR3 DNA reads as TGTGCCAGCAGTTCCCTTCGACAGGGGGCCTACGAGCAGTACTTC. Amino acid sequence: CASSSLRQGAYEQYF.

The chain employs TRBV9 and TRBJ2-5; the D call may be TRBD1 or TRBD2 (7 bases each). V shed 0 bases and J shed 9 bases, with 18 bases lying between them. CDR1 and CDR2 (germline): SGDLS, YYNGEE. This CDR3 spans 15 amino acids. The CDR3 DNA reads as TGTGCCAGCAGCGTAGAGGACAGGCCAGGGGGGGCCCAGTACTTC. Its translation is CASSVEDRPGGAQYF. Full variable domain (rest looked up from reference TRBV9 and TRBJ2-5): DSGVTQTPKHLITATGQRVTLRCSPRSGDLSVYWYQQSLDQGLQFLIQYYNGEERAKGNILERFSAQQFPDLHSELNLSSLELGDSALYFCASSVEDRPGGAQYFGPGTRLLVL.

The genes are TRBV11-2 and TRBJ2-2; possible D gene TRBD1, 6 bases. Looked up from germline, CDR1 is SGHAT and CDR2 is FQNNGV. This CDR3 is built from 16 residues. Trimming removed 0 bases from V and 6 bases from J, with 14 bases in between. This chain's CDR3 is CASSLDVQGASGELFF. CDR3 DNA: TGTGCCAGCAGCTTAGACGTACAGGGTGCTTCCGGGGAGCTGTTTTTT.

The chain carries TRBV4-1 and TRBJ2-1; D ambiguous. The CDR3 is made up of 12 amino acids. Germline V gene sequence: CDR1 MGHRA, CDR2 YSYEKL. Trimming removed 2 bases from V and 14 bases from J, with 13 bases in between. The CDR3 bases are TGCGCCAGCAGCCAAATATTTGGCGAGGAGTTCTTC. It specifies CASSQIFGEEFF.

V and J are TRBV7-2 and TRBJ2-5; 7 nucleotides match TRBD2. This CDR3 spans 15 amino acids. V shed 1 base, J shed 4 bases, and the junction held 6 bases outside the gene matches. Germline CDR1 SGHTA, CDR2 FQGNSA. As DNA, the CDR3 is TGTGCCAGCAGCTTAGGCGGGAGAGTCGGAGAGACCCAGTACTTC. Its protein is CASSLGGRVGETQYF.

The V and J genes are TRBV9 and TRBJ1-2; tentatively, D is TRBD1 (5 bases). CDR1 is SGDLS, CDR2 YYNGEE, per germline. CDR3 length: 14 residues. Trimming stripped 4 bases from V and 3 bases from J, with 13 bases between. In nucleotides, the CDR3 is TGTGCCAGCAGCCCCGGGGACGGGGACTATGGCTACACCTTC. It specifies CASSPGDGDYGYTF.

This clone has just a few counts. The chain combines TRBV4-1 with TRBJ2-3; D is uncertain. Germline values: CDR1 MGHRA, CDR2 YSYEKL. CDR3 length: 14 amino acids. Trimming shortened V by 0 bases and J by 6 bases, and 10 bases separated the two germline ends. The CDR3 DNA is TGCGCCAGCAGCCAAGATTCCTTGGCGGATACGCAGTATTTT. This sequence encodes CASSQDSLADTQYF.

The chain joins TRBV10-3 to TRBJ1-2; a weak D match, TRBD1 (6 bases). Germline CDR1 ENHRY, CDR2 SYGVKD. The CDR3 is made up of 16 amino acids. Trimming took 0 bases from V and 1 from J, leaving 12 bases between them. The CDR3 loop is CAISESRTAYNYGYTF. The CDR3 DNA reads TGTGCCATCAGTGAGTCACGGACAGCCTATAACTATGGCTACACCTTC.

The chain couples TRBV11-1 to TRBJ2-3, with 10 bases lining up with TRBD2. J was trimmed by 8 bases and V by 1 base; bases with no gene match: 6. The germline V gene has CDR1 SGHAT and CDR2 FQDESV (reference sequence). The CDR3 spans 15 residues. In nucleotides, the CDR3 is TGTGCCAGCAGCTTAGGTAGCGGGAGGACCGCTACGCAGTATTTT. Its translation is CASSLGSGRTATQYF.

V is TRBV7-8 and J is TRBJ2-2, with 8 bases that match TRBD1. The ends lost 7 bases at V and 5 bases at J; junction bases unmatched: 9. CDR1 is SGHVS and CDR2 is FQNEAQ in the germline V gene. CDR3 length: 15 amino acids. The CDR3 DNA sequence: TGTGCCAGCATCCATTCTACAGGGGGGACCGGGGAGCTGTTTTTT. Translation: CASIHSTGGTGELFF.

The V gene is TRBV6-6, the J gene TRBJ2-5; D might be TRBD2 (6 bases). The CDR3 is made up of 14 amino acids. The V gene's germline CDR1 is MNHNY and CDR2 SVGAGI (reference sequence). Trimming removed 2 bases from V and 8 bases from J, with 15 bases in between. CDR3 sequence reads: CASSYTANGGTQYF. The CDR3 DNA reads as TGTGCCAGCAGTTACACGGCTAACGGGGGTACCCAGTACTTC.

The chain links TRBV5-4 to TRBJ2-7; 8 bases fit TRBD2. The V segment lost 0 bases and the J segment 2 bases; nucleotides outside the gene matches: 7. CDR1 is SGHNT and CDR2 is YYREEE in the germline V gene (reference sequence). The length of the CDR3 is 16 residues. Written as DNA, the CDR3 is TGTGCCAGCAGCTTGGTGCGGGGGGCCCCCCCCTACGAGCAGTACTTC. Amino acid sequence: CASSLVRGAPPYEQYF.

The genes are TRBV30 and TRBJ2-7, with 12 bases matching TRBD2. The germline gives CDR1 GTSNPN, CDR2 SVGIG (reference sequence). The junction had 16 bases not matched to a gene; V was cut back by 6 bases and J by 7 bases. There are 16 residues in the CDR3. The CDR3 here is CACLGTSLAGGGEQYF. The CDR3 nucleotides are TGTGCCTGTCTCGGGACTTCTCTAGCGGGAGGGGGTGAGCAGTACTTC.

As regards this clone: Compared with germline, one end of the junction differs, possibly owing to a read error. The sample contains more than one DNA sequence encoding this CDR3. The chain carries TRBV5-4 and TRBJ1-3; possibly TRBD1 for D (6 bases). The CDR3 sequence is 15 residues long. CDR1 and CDR2 (germline): SGHNT, YYREEE (reference sequence). The DNA of the CDR3 is TGCGCCAGCAGCTTGGCCAGGGGTCAGGGGAACACCATATATTTT. Encoded protein: CASSLARGQGNTIYF.

The chain is built from TRBV2 and TRBJ1-5, with 9 bases that match TRBD1. CDR1 is SNHLY, CDR2 FYNNEI, per germline. The length of the CDR3 is 15 residues. V lost 4 bases, J lost 10 bases, and 11 bases stayed unmatched. CDR3 DNA: TGTGCCAGCAGTGTAGATAGGACAGGGGTCGATCCCCAGCATTTT. Its translation: CASSVDRTGVDPQHF.

This clone was counted a few times. The V and J genes are TRBV7-2 and TRBJ2-7, with D perhaps matching TRBD1 or TRBD2 (5 bases each). The CDR3 sequence is 14 residues long. Trimming removed 2 bases at V and 1 base at J, with 9 bases between. Germline values: CDR1 SGHTA, CDR2 FQGNSA. CDR3 DNA: TGTGCCAGCAGCTTATACGGGGCTTCCTACGAGCAGTACTTC. Its protein product is CASSLYGASYEQYF.

The V call is TRBV4-3, the J call TRBJ2-1, with 7 positions matching TRBD2. J lost 5 bases, V lost 0 bases, and 7 bases had no gene match. This CDR3 has 16 amino acids. CDR1 is LGHNA, CDR2 YSLEER, per germline. The chain's CDR3 is CASSQDPASGNNEQFF. The CDR3 region has the DNA TGCGCCAGCAGCCAAGATCCGGCTAGCGGAAACAATGAGCAGTTCTTC.

The sample holds one count of this clone. The gene calls are TRBV5-1 and TRBJ2-3; tentatively, D is TRBD1 (5 bases). V lost 0 bases and J 2 bases, leaving 13 bases between the germline ends. This CDR3 is built from 16 residues. From germline, CDR1 is SGHRS and CDR2 YFSETQ. CDR3 residues: CASSLEMGRVTDTQYF. In DNA form, the CDR3 reads TGCGCCAGCAGCTTGGAGATGGGCAGGGTCACAGATACGCAGTATTTT. Full variable domain (missing parts from reference TRBV5-1 and TRBJ2-3): KAGVTQTPRYLIKTRGQQVTLSCSPISGHRSVSWYQQTPGQGLQFLFEYFSETQRNKGNFPGRFSGRQFSNSRSEMNVSTLELGDSALYLCASSLEMGRVTDTQYFGPGTRLTVL.

Regarding this clone: The same CDR3 can be traced to other DNA sequences in this sample. The rearrangement links TRBV11-1 to TRBJ2-3; D is ambiguous. CDR3 length equals 12 residues. The V gene's germline CDR1 is SGHAT and CDR2 FQDESV (reference sequence). The germline V and J ends were trimmed by 1 base and 6 bases, with 5 bases remaining between them. The CDR3 DNA sequence: TGTGCCAGCAGCTTAGGAGCCGATACGCAGTATTTT. It translates to CASSLGADTQYF.

V and J are TRBV5-1 and TRBJ2-7, with unresolved D. The CDR3 consists of 14 residues. Looked up from germline, CDR1 is SGHRS and CDR2 is YFSETQ. With 0 bases removed from V and 3 bases from J, the gap between germline ends came to 10 bases. CDR3 region: CASSLEPSNYEQYF. The DNA of the CDR3 is TGCGCCAGCAGCTTGGAACCTAGTAACTACGAGCAGTACTTC. Drawing the rest from reference TRBV5-1 and TRBJ2-7, the complete variable domain is KAGVTQTPRYLIKTRGQQVTLSCSPISGHRSVSWYQQTPGQGLQFLFEYFSETQRNKGNFPGRFSGRQFSNSRSEMNVSTLELGDSALYLCASSLEPSNYEQYFGPGTRLTVT.

The chain uses TRBV15 and TRBJ2-7, with a tentative D call TRBD1 (5 bases). Germline assignment: CDR1 LNHNV and CDR2 YYDKDF (reference sequence). The CDR3 has 15 residues. Trimming removed 2 bases at V and 6 bases at J, with 17 bases between. The CDR3 DNA reads as TGTGCCACCAGCAGACCGGACACCCCTGCTATCGAGCAGTACTTC. It is translated as CATSRPDTPAIEQYF.

The J gene is TRBJ1-5, the V gene TRBV2, with 8 bases aligning to TRBD1. This CDR3 region has 15 residues. The V gene end was trimmed by 6 bases and the J gene end by 5 bases; junction bases not matched to a gene: 9. Germline loops: CDR1 SNHLY, CDR2 FYNNEI. The CDR3 region has the DNA TGTGCCAGCAGCGCCCCGGACAGGGTCCATCAGCCCCAGCATTTT. Translated, it gives CASSAPDRVHQPQHF.

The V call is TRBV6-5, the J call TRBJ1-2; 8 bases match TRBD1. This CDR3 comprises 15 residues. Per germline, CDR1 MNHEY and CDR2 SVGAGI. After removal of 6 bases from V and 4 bases from J, the junction contained 10 bases not matched to a gene. CDR3 nucleotides: TGTGCCAGCAGCAACGGACAGGGAGGAAGCTATGGCTACACCTTC. Encoded protein: CASSNGQGGSYGYTF.